This T cell receptor beta chain was observed in a study of T cell repertoires in cytomegalovirus infection. Study outcomes and limitations: CMV-specific TCR beta clonotypes restricted by HLA-C dominated the ex vivo response.

As for this clonotype: Its antigen is undetermined.

TCRdb used MiXCR to reprocess the reads, holding one entry per CDR3 protein. The table has approximately 630,000 distinct CDR3 sequences, roughly a quarter seen once. Sequencing was performed on CD8+ T cells from PBMCs. This clonotype was obtained from a human donor in good health (CMV status not recorded). Some clones in this sample may be carry-over from other donors' samples.

Here the CDR3 DNA reads TGTGCCAGCAGCCAGAGAATGCTGTCAACAGATACGCAGTATTTT. It codes for CASSQRMLSTDTQYF. The chain employs TRBV14 and TRBJ2-3; no clear D. V lost 3 bases to trimming and J lost 3 bases, with 13 bases between them. Per germline, CDR1 SGHDN and CDR2 FVKESK. CDR3 length equals 15 residues.